This entry concerns a single TCR beta chain. V was pared by 3 bases and J by 4 bases, with 6 bases between. This CDR3 spans 12 amino acids. Germline values: CDR1 SGHTA, CDR2 FQGNSA. This sample was taken from a study of cytomegalovirus exposure and HLA in healthy donors. Amplification used 60 Vbeta primers and 13 Jbeta primers. Clones were sequenced by immunoSEQ multiplex PCR, and TCRdb holds only the in-frame ones, with some missing. Of around 200,000 clones listed, roughly 80% are singletons. Sequenced material: PBMCs. The receptor was isolated from a woman in her late teens or twenties in good health and CMV-seronegative. This chain links TRBV7-2 with TRBJ2-5; TRBD1 is a possible D gene (6 bases). The CDR3 DNA is TGTGCCAGCAGCTTCAGGGGAGAGACCCAGTACTTC. Amino acids: CASSFRGETQYF.